These 11 T cell receptor beta chains came from one sample sequenced in a study of blood T cell repertoires in COVID-19. Data came from immunoSEQ multiplex PCR; TCRdb stores just in-frame clones and leaves some out. This table has about 150,000 clones, 83% appearing once. The sequenced sample was peripheral blood. The receptor source for this set is a woman aged 80 or older with acute or convalescent COVID-19.

The rearrangement links TRBV6-5 to TRBJ1-2; D not resolved. In germline, CDR1 is MNHEY, CDR2 SVGAGI. The CDR3 length is 14 residues. V shed 4 bases and J shed 1 base, with 10 bases lying between them. The CDR3: CASSSGNLNYGYTF. As DNA, the CDR3 is TGTGCCAGCAGTTCGGGGAACCTTAACTATGGCTACACCTTC.

The chain joins TRBV29-1 to TRBJ1-3; tentatively, D is TRBD1 (5 bases). CDR1 is SQVTM, CDR2 ANQGSEA, per germline. The CDR3 has 13 residues. Between the trimmed V and J ends, which lost 3 bases and 2 bases, there was a span of 8 bases. The CDR3 protein is CSVDAGAGNTIYF. The CDR3 DNA reads TGCAGCGTTGATGCGGGGGCTGGAAACACCATATATTTT.

The rearrangement links TRBV4-1 to TRBJ2-1; 7 bases agree with TRBD2. V was clipped by 0 bases and J by 3 bases; unmatched bases: 8. The CDR3 runs 17 residues. The germline gives CDR1 MGHRA, CDR2 YSYEKL. The CDR3 spells CASSQERTGGIYNEQFF. CDR3 in DNA: TGCGCCAGCAGCCAAGAAAGGACGGGAGGTATCTACAATGAGCAGTTCTTC.

The gene calls are TRBV19 and TRBJ2-6, with 8 positions matching TRBD1. CDR1 LNHDA and CDR2 SQIVND come from the germline V gene (reference sequence). Trimming at V came to 2 bases and at J to 0 bases, leaving 18 bases not matched to a gene. This CDR3 is 22 amino acids long. The chain's CDR3 is CASSIHTAPSFTGGSGANVLTF. DNA of the CDR3: TGTGCCAGTAGTATACACACGGCCCCATCCTTTACAGGGGGCTCTGGGGCCAACGTCCTGACTTTC. The entire variable domain, with the rest obtained from reference TRBV19 and TRBJ2-6, is as follows: DGGITQSPKYLFRKEGQNVTLSCEQNLNHDAMYWYRQDPGQGLRLIYYSQIVNDFQKGDIAEGYSVSREKKESFPLTVTSAQKNPTAFYLCASSIHTAPSFTGGSGANVLTFGAGSRLTVL.

In nucleotides, the CDR3 is TGTGCCATCAGTGAGTCGCGAGTCGACTCTGGAAACACCATATATTTT. It is translated as CAISESRVDSGNTIYF. The chain carries TRBV10-3 and TRBJ1-3; D is unclear. CDR1 is ENHRY, CDR2 SYGVKD, per germline. This CDR3 has 16 residues. V lost 0 bases, J lost 0 bases, and 9 bases lay in between.

V is TRBV5-1 and J is TRBJ2-2; TRBD2 matches at 8 bases. Per the germline V gene, CDR1 is SGHRS and CDR2 is YFSETQ. With 1 base clipped from V and 0 bases from J, the junction kept 2 bases outside the gene matches. The CDR3 has 16 amino acids. CDR3 residues: CASSLIGGANTGELFF. CDR3 bases: TGCGCCAGCAGCTTGATCGGGGGGGCGAACACCGGGGAGCTGTTTTTT.

This rearrangement joins TRBV6-5 to TRBJ1-5; D unclear. Trimming pared 8 bases from V and 6 bases from J, leaving 17 bases between. Germline V gene sequence: CDR1 MNHEY, CDR2 SVGAGI. This CDR3 contains 14 residues. CDR3 sequence reads: CASSTSLSPQPQHF. In DNA form, the CDR3 reads TGTGCCAGCTCGACATCCCTCAGCCCTCAGCCCCAGCATTTT.

The chain employs TRBV10-1 and TRBJ2-7, with 10 bases matching TRBD1. The germline gives CDR1 WNHNN, CDR2 SYGVQD (reference sequence). The CDR3 consists of 16 residues. J was trimmed by 4 bases and V by 1 base; bases with no gene match: 7. This CDR3 reads CASSELGTGVNYEQYF. The CDR3 nucleotides are TGCGCCAGCAGTGAGTTAGGGACAGGGGTAAATTACGAGCAGTACTTC.

V and J are TRBV7-2 and TRBJ2-2; D ambiguous. Trimming cost V 0 bases and J 6 bases, with 5 bases left between them. This CDR3 is built from 13 residues. Looked up from germline, CDR1 is SGHTA and CDR2 is FQGNSA. CDR3 sequence reads: CASSLASPGELFF. In nucleotides, the CDR3 is TGTGCCAGCAGCTTAGCCTCCCCCGGGGAGCTGTTTTTT.

The CDR3 loop is CASSVLASGENIQYF. The CDR3 coding sequence is TGTGCCAGCAGCGTTTTAGCTAGCGGGGAAAACATTCAGTACTTC. The gene calls are TRBV5-4 and TRBJ2-4; 9 bases match TRBD2. V lost 4 bases, J lost 5 bases, and 7 bases stayed unmatched. The germline V gene has CDR1 SGHNT and CDR2 YYREEE (reference sequence). The CDR3 contains 15 residues.

V and J are TRBV25-1 and TRBJ2-1, with TRBD1 matching over 10 bases. This CDR3 has 14 residues. Germline V lookup: CDR1 MGHDK, CDR2 SYGVNS. V gave up 3 bases and J gave up 15 bases; unmatched junction bases: 11. The DNA of the CDR3 is TGTGCCAGCAGTGAGCAAGACAGGGGGCGAGACGCGTTCTTC. Encoded protein: CASSEQDRGRDAFF.